The 2 T cell receptor beta chains presented below share a single source sample, sequenced in a study of T-cell reconstitution after alpha-beta-depleted transplantation in children. This sample's TCRbeta library carried unique molecular identifier barcodes. TCRdb passed the PCR reads through MiXCR, listing each CDR3 protein once. Counted here are 200,000 to 300,000 distinct CDR3 sequences, roughly 26% occurring once; the ten biggest clones make up about 2.8%. The source was PBMCs, collected before TCRalphabeta/CD19-depleted stem cell transplant. These receptors were taken from a girl aged 2-10 years with Fanconi anemia, due to receive a stem cell transplant.

This clonotype showed up many times. V usage is TRBV29-1 and J usage is TRBJ1-1; no clear D. CDR3 size: 14 residues. The V and J ends lost 2 bases and 5 bases respectively, with 15 bases between them. CDR1 and CDR2 from the germline V gene are SQVTM and ANQGSEA. CDR3 sequence reads: CSVELPRELTEAFF. Written as DNA, the CDR3 is TGCAGCGTTGAACTTCCAAGGGAATTGACTGAAGCTTTCTTT.

This clonotype was recorded many times. V gene TRBV18 combines with J gene TRBJ2-3; D possibly corresponds to TRBD2 (6 bases). Germline V lookup: CDR1 KGHSH, CDR2 LQKENI. The CDR3 is 16 residues long. V was cut by 9 bases and J by 3 bases, with 22 bases left in between. The CDR3 loop reads CASPKEGDFLTDTQYF. CDR3 sequence (DNA): TGTGCCAGTCCTAAGGAAGGGGACTTCCTTACAGATACGCAGTATTTT.